The T cell receptor (beta chain) described here comes from a study of T cells after yellow fever vaccination. Study-level points and caveats: One caveat is that FACS-sorted repertoires could contain abundant clonotypes contaminating from the bulk population.

TCRdb reprocessed the 5' RACE reads via MiXCR and lists one record per CDR3 protein. The sample has about 210,000 distinct CDR3 sequences, 3.2% seen once. This clonotype was seen a handful of times. Antigen unknown. This receptor was identified in a man aged 18 to 30 who received the YFV17D yellow fever vaccine. Sequencing used CD4+ T cells sorted from PBMCs, obtained 10 days after the yellow fever booster vaccination.

The DNA for the CDR3 is TGCGCCAGCAGCCAAGAGGAGGGTGCCACTGGAAACACCATATATTTT. It yields the protein CASSQEEGATGNTIYF. The rearrangement uses TRBV4-1 and TRBJ1-3; D is ambiguous. This CDR3 is 16 amino acids long. The V end lost 0 bases, the J end lost 2 bases, and 11 bases lay between the germline ends. Germline CDR1 reads MGHRA; CDR2 reads YSYEKL.